One and the same sample provided the 30 T cell receptor beta chains below, sequenced in a study of cytomegalovirus exposure and HLA in healthy donors. Some clones are missing from TCRdb's copy, which holds only in-frame ones; the method was immunoSEQ multiplex PCR. Among a few hundred thousand clones listed, approximately 80% were seen once. Source material: PBMCs. The receptors originated from a woman aged 30 to 39 in good health and CMV-seropositive.

The chain uses TRBV29-1 and TRBJ1-1; 9 bases map to TRBD1. This CDR3 contains 14 residues. The germline CDR1 and CDR2 sequences are SQVTM and ANQGSEA. The J segment lost 4 bases and the V segment lost 3 bases, leaving 6 bases of the junction unmatched. CDR3 sequence reads: CSVEGGQGPTEAFF. The CDR3 DNA reads as TGCAGCGTTGAGGGGGGACAGGGACCCACTGAAGCTTTCTTT.

The rearrangement uses TRBV7-9 and TRBJ2-5; D is possibly TRBD1 (5 bases). V was trimmed by 2 bases and J by 2 bases, leaving 12 bases between them. Germline V lookup: CDR1 SEHNR, CDR2 FQNEAQ (reference sequence). The CDR3 extends over 15 amino acids. In DNA, the CDR3 is TGTGCCAGCAGCTTAAGAGGCAGGGAACAAGAGACCCAGTACTTC. Translation gives CASSLRGREQETQYF.

The rearrangement uses TRBV28 and TRBJ2-7; the match to TRBD2 covers 9 bases. This CDR3 spans 15 amino acids. The junction had 10 bases not matched to a gene; V was cut back by 5 bases and J by 5 bases. Germline CDR1 MDHEN, CDR2 SYDVKM. CDR3 DNA: TGTGCCAGCAGTGCTAGCGGGAACGATTACGACGAGCAGTACTTC. Translation: CASSASGNDYDEQYF.

CDR3 bases: TGTGCCAGCAGTGAACCCCGCGGGACCGCAGATACGCAGTATTTT. This sequence encodes CASSEPRGTADTQYF. The chain has TRBV25-1 and TRBJ2-3, with D possibly being TRBD2 (6 bases). The CDR3 runs to 15 residues. CDR1 is MGHDK and CDR2 is SYGVNS in the germline V gene. Deletions cut 2 bases from V and 4 bases from J, with 13 bases between.

This chain joins TRBV29-1 and TRBJ2-3, with TRBD2 identical over 8 bases. Germline V CDR1 and CDR2: SQVTM, ANQGSEA. With 4 bases clipped from V and 2 bases from J, the junction kept 8 bases outside the gene matches. CDR3 length: 15 amino acids. This chain's CDR3 is CSVGRLAGNTDTQYF. In DNA form, the CDR3 reads TGCAGCGTTGGAAGGCTAGCGGGTAACACAGATACGCAGTATTTT.

This chain joins TRBV2 and TRBJ2-7, with D perhaps TRBD1 or TRBD2 (5 bases each). CDR1 is SNHLY, CDR2 FYNNEI, per germline. The V end lost 6 bases, the J end lost 10 bases, and 13 bases lay between the germline ends. This CDR3 spans 11 amino acids. The CDR3: CASRGTETQYF. CDR3 DNA: TGTGCCAGCAGAGGGACGGAAACACAGTACTTC.

The CDR3 bases are TGTGCCAGCAGCTTCCAGGGGGCCAGCAATCAGCCCCAGCATTTT. Translated: CASSFQGASNQPQHF. The chain combines TRBV5-6 with TRBJ1-5; 8 bases line up with TRBD1. From germline, CDR1 is SGHDT and CDR2 YYEEEE. V shed 2 bases, J shed 1 base, and the junction held 2 bases outside the gene matches. CDR3 size: 15 residues.

This clone was recorded only once. The rearrangement links TRBV27 to TRBJ2-2; D not certain. With 3 bases removed from V and 5 bases from J, the gap between germline ends came to 7 bases. Per germline, CDR1 MNHEY and CDR2 SMNVEV (reference sequence). The length of the CDR3 is 13 residues. Here the CDR3 reads CASSFSRTGELFF. In DNA form, the CDR3 reads TGTGCCAGCAGTTTTAGTAGAACCGGGGAGCTGTTTTTT.

The gene calls are TRBV11-2 and TRBJ2-7, with D possibly matching TRBD2 (5 bases). Trimming took 1 base from V and 4 from J, leaving 11 bases between them. The CDR3 contains 14 residues. Germline CDR1 reads SGHAT; CDR2 reads FQNNGV. The CDR3 loop reads CASSLAGIIYEQYF. The CDR3, as DNA: TGTGCCAGCAGCTTAGCGGGGATAATTTACGAGCAGTACTTC. Drawing the rest from reference TRBV11-2 and TRBJ2-7, the complete variable domain is EAGVAQSPRYKIIEKRQSVAFWCNPISGHATLYWYQQILGQGPKLLIQFQNNGVVDDSQLPKDRFSAERLKGVDSTLKIQPAKLEDSAVYLCASSLAGIIYEQYFGPGTRLTVT.

This chain connects TRBV5-1 to TRBJ1-2, with D possibly being TRBD1 (5 bases). Per germline, CDR1 SGHRS and CDR2 YFSETQ. V was clipped by 5 bases and J by 6 bases, with 17 bases between them. The CDR3 loop spans 14 amino acids. The CDR3 sequence: CASRPPAAQDGYTF. Written as DNA, the CDR3 is TGCGCCAGCAGACCCCCGGCGGCACAGGATGGCTACACCTTC.

V and J are TRBV27 and TRBJ2-1, with D perhaps matching TRBD2 (5 bases). The germline CDR1 and CDR2 sequences are MNHEY and SMNVEV (reference sequence). The V and J ends lost 0 bases and 6 bases respectively, with 9 bases between them. CDR3 length: 14 amino acids. CDR3 in amino acids: CASSLSLVANEQFF. Here the CDR3 DNA reads TGTGCCAGCAGTTTATCACTAGTTGCCAATGAGCAGTTCTTC.

This rearrangement joins TRBV4-1 to TRBJ2-7; D gene uncertain. The CDR3 has 11 residues. Trimming removed 1 base from V and 7 bases from J, with 5 bases in between. Per the germline V gene, CDR1 is MGHRA and CDR2 is YSYEKL. The CDR3 bases are TGCGCCAGCAGCCAAGCTCGGGAGCAGTACTTC. It translates to CASSQAREQYF.

The genes are TRBV5-1 and TRBJ2-7, with 7 bases lining up with TRBD2. The germline V gene has CDR1 SGHRS and CDR2 YFSETQ. The CDR3 is 15 residues long. The V segment lost 2 bases and the J segment 0 bases; nucleotides outside the gene matches: 5. The CDR3 DNA reads as TGCGCCAGCAGCTTTGGGGGAGGGCCCTCCTACGAGCAGTACTTC. Translating gives CASSFGGGPSYEQYF.

This chain connects TRBV9 to TRBJ2-7; 10 bases agree with TRBD2. Germline CDR1 reads SGDLS; CDR2 reads YYNGEE. Germline trimming cut 3 bases from V and 1 base from J; bases unmatched to any gene: 7. The CDR3 loop spans 16 amino acids. The CDR3: CASSGYASGSSYEQYF. CDR3 DNA: TGTGCCAGCAGCGGGTACGCTAGCGGGAGTTCCTACGAGCAGTACTTC.

This chain uses TRBV5-1 with TRBJ2-6; 7 bases are a match to TRBD1. With 0 bases clipped from V and 0 bases from J, the junction kept 6 bases outside the gene matches. The CDR3 length is 18 residues. CDR1 is SGHRS and CDR2 is YFSETQ in the germline V gene. The CDR3: CASSLVIGGVSGANVLTF. CDR3 DNA: TGCGCCAGCAGCTTGGTCATAGGGGGCGTCTCTGGGGCCAACGTCCTGACTTTC.

The chain couples TRBV7-2 to TRBJ1-2; D perhaps matches TRBD1 (5 bases). This CDR3 comprises 13 residues. Per germline, CDR1 SGHTA and CDR2 FQGNSA. V was trimmed by 3 bases and J by 4 bases, leaving 9 bases between them. CDR3 nucleotide sequence: TGTGCCAGCAGCTTGGGTACAGGCTATGGCTACACCTTC. The encoded protein is CASSLGTGYGYTF.

V gene TRBV14 combines with J gene TRBJ1-1; 9 bases match TRBD1. The V gene's germline CDR1 is SGHDN and CDR2 FVKESK. V lost 0 bases and J lost 9; bases outside the gene matches: 8. The CDR3 totals 15 residues. CDR3 DNA: TGTGCCAGCAGCCAAGAAACAGGGGGCGCTTCCAAAGCTTTCTTT. Its protein product is CASSQETGGASKAFF.

This chain joins TRBV27 and TRBJ1-5; TRBD1 might be the D (6 bases). The CDR3 totals 16 residues. Germline assignment: CDR1 MNHEY and CDR2 SMNVEV (reference sequence). Trimming stripped 6 bases from V and 4 bases from J, with 19 bases between. CDR3 loop: CASRPQGLGGNQPQHF. For the CDR3, the DNA is TGTGCCAGCAGGCCTCAGGGGCTGGGGGGGAATCAGCCCCAGCATTTT.

The chain couples TRBV9 to TRBJ2-1; possibly TRBD1 or TRBD2 for D (5 bases each). CDR1 and CDR2 from the germline V gene are SGDLS and YYNGEE. The length of the CDR3 is 14 residues. Trimming shortened V by 1 base and J by 5 bases, and 10 bases separated the two germline ends. CDR3 in amino acids: CASSVLEGHNEQFF. The CDR3 nucleotides read TGTGCCAGCAGCGTACTCGAGGGACACAATGAGCAGTTCTTC.

The chain recombines TRBV4-1 with TRBJ2-3, with 11 bases lining up with TRBD2. The CDR3 extends over 14 amino acids. The germline V gene encodes CDR1 MGHRA and CDR2 YSYEKL. The trim removed 1 base at V and 6 bases at J, leaving 0 bases unmatched. CDR3 residues: CASSQASGRDTQYF. DNA of the CDR3: TGCGCCAGCAGCCAAGCTAGCGGGAGGGATACGCAGTATTTT.

V and J are TRBV13 and TRBJ2-7; TRBD2 matches at 11 bases. The CDR3 spans 18 residues. CDR1 and CDR2 from the germline V gene are PRHDT and FYEKMQ (reference sequence). The trim removed 5 bases at V and 0 bases at J, leaving 12 bases unmatched. The CDR3 protein is CASSQGLAADKSSYEQYF. Written as DNA, the CDR3 is TGTGCCAGCAGCCAGGGACTAGCGGCCGATAAGAGCTCCTACGAGCAGTACTTC.

This chain joins TRBV12-5 and TRBJ1-1; D may be TRBD1 (6 bases). The CDR3 totals 17 residues. V lost 2 bases to trimming and J lost 5 bases, with 21 bases between them. CDR1 is LGHNT, CDR2 FRNRAP, per germline. The CDR3 region has the DNA TGTGCTAGTGGTTTGAAAACAACAGGGACACCAGGGACTGAAGCTTTCTTT. This gives the protein CASGLKTTGTPGTEAFF.

The V and J genes are TRBV29-1 and TRBJ2-1; D is perhaps TRBD2 (6 bases). Trimming stripped 7 bases from V and 0 bases from J, with 22 bases between. Germline V gene sequence: CDR1 SQVTM, CDR2 ANQGSEA. The CDR3 loop spans 17 amino acids. CDR3 sequence: CSATRGSGLLSYNEQFF. The CDR3, as DNA: TGCAGCGCTACCCGGGGGAGCGGTCTCCTCTCCTACAATGAGCAGTTCTTC.

The count of this clone is one. The genes are TRBV28 and TRBJ1-5; possibly TRBD1 for D (6 bases). The germline gives CDR1 MDHEN, CDR2 SYDVKM. V was shortened by 11 bases and J by 4 bases, with 18 bases between the two germline ends. There are 14 residues in the CDR3. CDR3 DNA sequence: TGTGCCTCCCCCCGGGGGGCGGGGAATCAGCCCCAGCATTTT. Its translation: CASPRGAGNQPQHF.

The chain is built from TRBV30 and TRBJ1-5, with D possibly TRBD1 on 5 matching bases. Germline lookup yields CDR1 GTSNPN and CDR2 SVGIG (reference sequence). V was trimmed by 2 bases and J by 9 bases, leaving 11 bases between them. The CDR3 extends over 12 amino acids. In DNA form, the CDR3 reads TGTGCCTGGAGTCCGCCGGGGGTGCCCCAGCATTTT. It specifies CAWSPPGVPQHF.

This chain joins TRBV10-3 and TRBJ1-1; D not resolved. Trimming shortened V by 7 bases and J by 1 base, and 13 bases separated the two germline ends. CDR3 length: 14 residues. Germline values: CDR1 ENHRY, CDR2 SYGVKD. CDR3 region: CAIMREAENTEAFF. CDR3 bases: TGTGCCATCATGAGGGAGGCGGAGAACACTGAAGCTTTCTTT.

This clone has more than one count but fewer than ten. This chain connects TRBV11-3 to TRBJ2-2; D possibly matches TRBD1 or TRBD2 (5 bases each). The CDR3 is made up of 14 amino acids. CDR1 and CDR2 from the germline V gene are SGHNT and YENEEA. Between the trimmed V and J ends, which lost 3 bases and 7 bases, there was a span of 12 bases. CDR3: CASSFGGIGGELFF. The CDR3 DNA reads TGTGCCAGCAGCTTTGGGGGAATTGGCGGGGAGCTGTTTTTT.

The rearrangement uses TRBV5-4 and TRBJ1-1, with a weak D call TRBD1 (5 bases). V lost 0 bases to trimming and J lost 1 base, with 10 bases between them. This CDR3 has 15 amino acids. Germline CDR1 is SGHNT and CDR2 is YYREEE (reference sequence). In DNA, the CDR3 is TGTGCCAGCAGCTTGGCCGTGACAGAGAACACTGAAGCTTTCTTT. Translating gives CASSLAVTENTEAFF.

This clone appeared a single time. V and J are TRBV11-3 and TRBJ1-1; unclear D gene. The germline V gene encodes CDR1 SGHNT and CDR2 YENEEA. V was trimmed by 1 base and J by 9 bases, leaving 12 bases between them. This CDR3 comprises 13 residues. CDR3: CASSLVMSPKAFF. In DNA form, the CDR3 reads TGTGCCAGCAGCTTAGTAATGTCCCCAAAAGCTTTCTTT.

The chain recombines TRBV7-6 with TRBJ2-3, with D hard to call. The length of the CDR3 is 13 residues. Germline-derived CDR1 and CDR2 are SGHVS and FNYEAQ. V dropped 3 bases and J dropped 2 bases, with 6 bases sitting between them. CDR3 DNA: TGTGCCAGCAGCTTCCGACTCACAGATACGCAGTATTTT. Residues: CASSFRLTDTQYF.